This TCR beta chain stems from a study of cytomegalovirus exposure and HLA in healthy donors. Study in general: The Caucasian-associated ancestry cluster held roughly 80% of 398 genotyped donors.

The PCR employed 60 Vbeta primers together with 13 Jbeta primers. Assay: immunoSEQ multiplex PCR; the TCRdb copy retains only in-frame clones and omits some. This repertoire shows approximately 130,000 clones, approximately 61% found once; its top ten account for less than 2.5%. Study conclusions and caveats: According to an earlier analysis, most TCR beta V segments yielded productive rearrangements about 87% or about 30% of the time. Some highly shared sequence variants likely arose as a pipeline artifact. Later on, an analysis tied approximately 17,000 TCR beta sequences to HLA alleles at 0.05 false discovery rate.

The CDR3 totals 15 residues. CDR1 is MNHEY and CDR2 is SMNVEV in the germline V gene (reference sequence). The V gene end was trimmed by 1 base and the J gene end by 5 bases; junction bases not matched to a gene: 7. As to this clone: Its antigen is as yet unknown.

Specimen: PBMCs. The receptor was isolated from a woman aged 40 to 50 in good health and CMV-seronegative. The rearrangement uses TRBV27 and TRBJ2-7; 8 positions match TRBD1. CDR3 region: CASSLWGQAFNEQYF. As DNA, the CDR3 is TGTGCCAGCAGTTTATGGGGACAGGCCTTCAACGAGCAGTACTTC.